One sample yielded the 10 T cell receptor beta chains listed below, sequenced in a study of blood T cell repertoires in COVID-19. The data were produced by immunoSEQ multiplex PCR, yet TCRdb's version contains in-frame clones alone and is incomplete. The repertoire holds 100,000 to 150,000 clones, with roughly 90% as singletons. Sequences were obtained from peripheral blood. The receptors here all came from a man aged 65 to 79 with active COVID-19.

J is TRBJ2-7 and V is TRBV7-9; 8 bases map to TRBD1. CDR1 is SEHNR and CDR2 is FQNEAQ in the germline V gene (reference sequence). This CDR3 contains 14 residues. J lost 1 base, V lost 5 bases, and 4 bases had no gene match. CDR3 coding DNA: TGTGCCAGCAGCCAGGACAGGGCGTCCTACGAGCAGTACTTC. This gives the protein CASSQDRASYEQYF. Combining the CDR3 with reference TRBV7-9 and TRBJ2-7 gives the whole variable domain DTGVSQNPRHKITKRGQNVTFRCDPISEHNRLYWYRQTLGQGPEFLTYFQNEAQLEKSRLLSDRFSAERPKGSFSTLEIQRTEQGDSAMYLCASSQDRASYEQYFGPGTRLTVT.

J is TRBJ2-5 and V is TRBV7-9, with D maybe TRBD2 (6 bases). Germline V lookup: CDR1 SEHNR, CDR2 FQNEAQ (reference sequence). Trimming shortened V by 4 bases and J by 6 bases, and 9 bases separated the two germline ends. The CDR3 sequence is 12 residues long. The CDR3 DNA reads as TGTGCCAGCAGCTACGGGGGAAAGACCCAGTACTTC. Its protein is CASSYGGKTQYF.

The chain is built from TRBV7-2 and TRBJ2-1, with D possibly matching TRBD2 (6 bases). The V end was cut by 6 bases, the J end by 8 bases, with 20 bases between. Germline lookup yields CDR1 SGHTA and CDR2 FQGNSA. The CDR3 contains 15 residues. The CDR3: CASSFTGVVGDEQFF. Written as DNA, the CDR3 is TGTGCCAGCAGTTTTACGGGAGTAGTAGGCGATGAGCAGTTCTTC.

This sequence joins TRBV9 and TRBJ2-3; 10 bases line up with TRBD2. The trim removed 4 bases at V and 0 bases at J, leaving 2 bases unmatched. From germline, CDR1 is SGDLS and CDR2 YYNGEE. This CDR3 is built from 15 residues. Here the CDR3 DNA reads TGTGCCAGCAGCCCACTAGCGGGGAGCACAGATACGCAGTATTTT. Its protein product is CASSPLAGSTDTQYF.

The chain uses TRBV6-2 or TRBV6-3 and TRBJ1-1; a weak D match, TRBD1 (5 bases). Germline V gives CDR1 MNHEY, CDR2 SVGEGT. The CDR3 length is 18 residues. Trimming removed 5 bases from V and 0 bases from J, with 22 bases in between. The CDR3 region is CASSPVRQWLGMNTEAFF. DNA for the CDR3: TGTGCCAGCAGTCCGGTACGACAGTGGCTTGGGATGAACACTGAAGCTTTCTTT.

The chain links TRBV27 to TRBJ2-6; weak D call: TRBD2 (6 bases). The V end was cut by 8 bases, the J end by 4 bases, with 18 bases between. CDR1 and CDR2 (germline): MNHEY, SMNVEV (reference sequence). CDR3 length: 16 amino acids. Here the CDR3 reads CASGPQEGSGANVLTF. The CDR3 DNA reads TGTGCCAGCGGTCCCCAGGAGGGTTCCGGGGCCAACGTCCTGACTTTC.

The J gene is TRBJ2-7, the V gene TRBV28; a possible D gene is TRBD1 (6 bases). The V gene's germline CDR1 is MDHEN and CDR2 SYDVKM. V lost 5 bases and J lost 4, with 15 bases in between. This CDR3 spans 14 amino acids. Written as DNA, the CDR3 is TGTGCCAGCAGTCCCGGACAGAACCCTTACGAGCAGTACTTC. It codes for CASSPGQNPYEQYF.

The chain links TRBV10-3 to TRBJ2-5; 8 bases map to TRBD1. V dropped 2 bases and J dropped 4; count of bases not matched to a gene: 6. CDR3 size: 15 residues. Germline CDR1 reads ENHRY; CDR2 reads SYGVKD. The CDR3 nucleotides read TGTGCCATCAGTGAGGCGACAGGGGTTGGAGAGACCCAGTACTTC. Translated, it gives CAISEATGVGETQYF.

A remark on this clone: A junction boundary mismatches the germline segment, possibly from a read error. CDR3 region: CASSERGPIHF. CDR3 bases: TGTGCCAGCAGTGAAAGGGGCCCTATCCACTTC. The chain links TRBV25-1 to TRBJ2-7; tentative D call: TRBD1 (5 bases). This CDR3 is 11 amino acids long. Germline V gene data show CDR1 as MGHDK and CDR2 as SYGVNS.

The chain couples TRBV5-1 to TRBJ1-1; D is unresolved. There are 14 residues in the CDR3. The V end was cut by 0 bases, the J end by 4 bases, with 10 bases between. Looked up from germline, CDR1 is SGHRS and CDR2 is YFSETQ. The CDR3 loop is CASSLGRRVTEAFF. In DNA form, the CDR3 reads TGCGCCAGCAGCTTGGGTAGGAGGGTCACTGAAGCTTTCTTT. The full variable domain, with the rest looked up from reference TRBV5-1 and TRBJ1-1, is KAGVTQTPRYLIKTRGQQVTLSCSPISGHRSVSWYQQTPGQGLQFLFEYFSETQRNKGNFPGRFSGRQFSNSRSEMNVSTLELGDSALYLCASSLGRRVTEAFFGQGTRLTVV.